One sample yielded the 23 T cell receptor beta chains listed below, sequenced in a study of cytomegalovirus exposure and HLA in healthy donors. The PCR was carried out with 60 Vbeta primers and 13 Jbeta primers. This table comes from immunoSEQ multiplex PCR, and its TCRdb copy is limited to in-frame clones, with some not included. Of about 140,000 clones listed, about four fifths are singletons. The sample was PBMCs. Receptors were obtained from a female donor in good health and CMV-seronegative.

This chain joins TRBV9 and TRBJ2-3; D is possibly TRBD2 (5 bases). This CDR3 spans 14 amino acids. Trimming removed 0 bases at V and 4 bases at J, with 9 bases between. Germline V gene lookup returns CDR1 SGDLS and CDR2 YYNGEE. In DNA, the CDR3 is TGTGCCAGCAGCGTAGATCTAGCATCAGATACGCAGTATTTT. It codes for CASSVDLASDTQYF.

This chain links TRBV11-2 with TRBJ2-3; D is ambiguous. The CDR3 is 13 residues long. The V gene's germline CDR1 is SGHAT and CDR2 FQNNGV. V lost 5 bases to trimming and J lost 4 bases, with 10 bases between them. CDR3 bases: TGTGCCAGCAGCCGTAGCCCGCCAGATACGCAGTATTTT. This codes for CASSRSPPDTQYF.

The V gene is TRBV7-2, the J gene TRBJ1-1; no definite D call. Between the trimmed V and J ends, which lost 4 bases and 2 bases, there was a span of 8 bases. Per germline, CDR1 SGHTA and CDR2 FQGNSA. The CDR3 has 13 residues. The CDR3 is CASSSTFNTEAFF. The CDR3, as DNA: TGTGCCAGCAGCTCGACATTTAACACTGAAGCTTTCTTT. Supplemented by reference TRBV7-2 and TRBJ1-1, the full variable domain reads GAGVSQSPSNKVTEKGKDVELRCDPISGHTALYWYRQSLGQGLEFLIYFQGNSAPDKSGLPSDRFSAERTGGSVSTLTIQRTQQEDSAVYLCASSSTFNTEAFFGQGTRLTVV.

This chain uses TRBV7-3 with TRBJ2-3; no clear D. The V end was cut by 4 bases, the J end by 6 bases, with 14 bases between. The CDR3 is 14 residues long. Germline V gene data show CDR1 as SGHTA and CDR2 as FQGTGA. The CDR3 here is CASSSRDALDTQYF. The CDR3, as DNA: TGTGCCAGCAGCTCCCGTGATGCACTGGATACGCAGTATTTT.

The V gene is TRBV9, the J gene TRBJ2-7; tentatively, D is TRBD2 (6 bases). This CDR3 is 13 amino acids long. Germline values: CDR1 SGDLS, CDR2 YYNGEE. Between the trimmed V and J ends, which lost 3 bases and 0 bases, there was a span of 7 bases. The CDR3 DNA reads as TGTGCCAGCAGCGCCGGGAGCTCCTACGAGCAGTACTTC. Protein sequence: CASSAGSSYEQYF.

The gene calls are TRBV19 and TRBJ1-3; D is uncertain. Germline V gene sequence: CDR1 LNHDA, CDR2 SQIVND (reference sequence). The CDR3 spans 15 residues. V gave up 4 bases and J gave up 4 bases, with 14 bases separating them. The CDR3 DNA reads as TGTGCCAGTAGTACCTCGCGGGCGAGAGGAAACACCATATATTTT. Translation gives CASSTSRARGNTIYF. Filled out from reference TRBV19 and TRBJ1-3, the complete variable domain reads DGGITQSPKYLFRKEGQNVTLSCEQNLNHDAMYWYRQDPGQGLRLIYYSQIVNDFQKGDIAEGYSVSREKKESFPLTVTSAQKNPTAFYLCASSTSRARGNTIYFGEGSWLTVV.

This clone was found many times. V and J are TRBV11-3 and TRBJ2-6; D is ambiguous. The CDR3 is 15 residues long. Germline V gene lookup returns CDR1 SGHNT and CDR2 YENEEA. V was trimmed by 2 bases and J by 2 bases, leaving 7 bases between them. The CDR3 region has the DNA TGTGCCAGCAGCTTACGGGTCGCTGGGGCCAACGTCCTGACTTTC. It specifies CASSLRVAGANVLTF.

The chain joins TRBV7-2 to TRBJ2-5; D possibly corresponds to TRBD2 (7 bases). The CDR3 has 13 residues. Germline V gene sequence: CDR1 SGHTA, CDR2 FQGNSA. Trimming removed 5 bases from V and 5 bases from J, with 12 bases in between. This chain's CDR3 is CASSRTRGETQYF. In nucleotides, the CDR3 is TGTGCCAGCAGCCGGACTAGGGGGGAGACCCAGTACTTC.

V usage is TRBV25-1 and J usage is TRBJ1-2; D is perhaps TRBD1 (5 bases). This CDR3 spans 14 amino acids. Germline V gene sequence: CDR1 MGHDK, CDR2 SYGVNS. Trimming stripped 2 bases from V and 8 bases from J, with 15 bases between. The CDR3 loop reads CASSEDQGLRGYTF. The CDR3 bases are TGTGCCAGCAGTGAAGACCAGGGCCTCAGGGGCTACACCTTC.

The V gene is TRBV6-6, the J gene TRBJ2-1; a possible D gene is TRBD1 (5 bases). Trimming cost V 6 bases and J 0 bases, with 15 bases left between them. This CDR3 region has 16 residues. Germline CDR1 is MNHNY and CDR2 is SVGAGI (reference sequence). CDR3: CASSPLGQSSYNEQFF. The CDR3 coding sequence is TGTGCCAGCAGCCCACTGGGGCAGAGCTCCTACAATGAGCAGTTCTTC.

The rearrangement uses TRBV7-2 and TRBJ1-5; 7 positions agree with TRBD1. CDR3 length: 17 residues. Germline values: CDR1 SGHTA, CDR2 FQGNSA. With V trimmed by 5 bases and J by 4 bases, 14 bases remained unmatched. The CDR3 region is CASSQGMRGPYNQPQHF. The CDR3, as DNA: TGTGCCAGCAGCCAAGGGATGAGGGGGCCCTATAATCAGCCCCAGCATTTT.

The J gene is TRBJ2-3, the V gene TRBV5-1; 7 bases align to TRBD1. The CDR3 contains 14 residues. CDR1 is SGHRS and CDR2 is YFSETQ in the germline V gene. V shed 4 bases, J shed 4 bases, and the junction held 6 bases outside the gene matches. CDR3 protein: CASSLRQGPDTQYF. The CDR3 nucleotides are TGCGCCAGCAGCCTAAGACAGGGACCAGATACGCAGTATTTT.

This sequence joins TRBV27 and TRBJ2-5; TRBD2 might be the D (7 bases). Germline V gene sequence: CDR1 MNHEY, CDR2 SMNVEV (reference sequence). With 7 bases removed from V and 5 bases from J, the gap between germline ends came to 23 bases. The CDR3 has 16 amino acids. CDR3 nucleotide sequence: TGTGCCAGCACCGGCGTTGGGGGCGGGGGTTTGGAGACCCAGTACTTC. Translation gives CASTGVGGGGLETQYF.

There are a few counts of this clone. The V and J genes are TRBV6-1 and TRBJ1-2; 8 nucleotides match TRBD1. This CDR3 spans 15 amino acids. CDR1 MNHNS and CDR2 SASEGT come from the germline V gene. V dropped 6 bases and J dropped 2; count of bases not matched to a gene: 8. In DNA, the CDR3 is TGTGCCAGCAGGAATCTCGGGACAGGCAACTATGGCTACACCTTC. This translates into CASRNLGTGNYGYTF.

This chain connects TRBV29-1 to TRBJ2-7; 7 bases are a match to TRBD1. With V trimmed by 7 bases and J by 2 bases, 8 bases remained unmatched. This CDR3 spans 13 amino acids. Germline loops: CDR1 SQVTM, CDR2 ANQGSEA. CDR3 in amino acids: CSATPGQAYEQYF. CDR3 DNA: TGCAGCGCCACGCCCGGACAGGCCTACGAGCAGTACTTC.

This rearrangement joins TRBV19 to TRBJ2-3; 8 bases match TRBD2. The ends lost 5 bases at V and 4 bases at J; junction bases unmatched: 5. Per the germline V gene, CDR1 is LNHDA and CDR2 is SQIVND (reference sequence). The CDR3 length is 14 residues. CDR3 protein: CASSDGGVSDTQYF. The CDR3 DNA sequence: TGTGCCAGTAGTGACGGGGGGGTTTCAGATACGCAGTATTTT.

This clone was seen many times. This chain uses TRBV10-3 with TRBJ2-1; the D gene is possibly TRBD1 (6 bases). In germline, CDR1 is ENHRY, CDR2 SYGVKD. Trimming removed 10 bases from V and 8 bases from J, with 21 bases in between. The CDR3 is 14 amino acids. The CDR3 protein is CATADRYLSDEQFF. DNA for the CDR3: TGTGCCACCGCCGACAGGTATCTTTCTGATGAGCAGTTCTTC.

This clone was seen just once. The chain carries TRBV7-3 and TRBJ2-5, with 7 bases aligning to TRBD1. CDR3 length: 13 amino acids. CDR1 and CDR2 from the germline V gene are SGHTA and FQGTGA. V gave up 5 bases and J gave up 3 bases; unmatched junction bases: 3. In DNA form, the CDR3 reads TGTGCCAGCAGCACCGACAGGGAAGAGACCCAGTACTTC. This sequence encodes CASSTDREETQYF.

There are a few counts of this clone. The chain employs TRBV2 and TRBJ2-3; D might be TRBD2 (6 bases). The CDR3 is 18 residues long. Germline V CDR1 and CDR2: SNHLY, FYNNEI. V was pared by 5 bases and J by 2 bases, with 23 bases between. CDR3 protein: CASSWRGRVGSLTDTQYF. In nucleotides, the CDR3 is TGTGCCAGCAGTTGGCGGGGTAGGGTCGGAAGCCTCACAGATACGCAGTATTTT.

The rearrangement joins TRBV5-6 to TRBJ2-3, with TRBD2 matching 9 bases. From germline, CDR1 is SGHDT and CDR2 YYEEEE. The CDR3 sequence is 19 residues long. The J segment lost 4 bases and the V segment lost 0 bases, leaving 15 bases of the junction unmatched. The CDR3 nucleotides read TGTGCCAGCAGCTTGGCCGCGGGGGGGCCTATAAACGCCCCAGATACGCAGTATTTT. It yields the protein CASSLAAGGPINAPDTQYF.

The CDR3 reads CALSTPANTGELFF. CDR3 coding DNA: TGTGCCCTCTCAACACCAGCGAACACCGGGGAGCTGTTTTTT. This chain links TRBV10-3 with TRBJ2-2; unclear D gene. CDR1 ENHRY and CDR2 SYGVKD come from the germline V gene. This CDR3 is built from 14 residues. V lost 11 bases and J lost 0, with 13 bases in between.

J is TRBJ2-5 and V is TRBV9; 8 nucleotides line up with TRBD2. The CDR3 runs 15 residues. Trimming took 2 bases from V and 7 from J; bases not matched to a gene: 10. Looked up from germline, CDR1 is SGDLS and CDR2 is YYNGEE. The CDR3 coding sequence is TGTGCCAGCAGCGTCCCTGGGACCGGGGGGGGGACCCAGTACTTC. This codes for CASSVPGTGGGTQYF.

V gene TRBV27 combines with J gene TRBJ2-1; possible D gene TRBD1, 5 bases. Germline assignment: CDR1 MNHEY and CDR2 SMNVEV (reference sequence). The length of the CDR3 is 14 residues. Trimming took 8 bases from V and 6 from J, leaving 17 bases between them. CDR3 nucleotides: TGTGCCAGCCGCGACAGTGGGCTGGGCAATGAGCAGTTCTTC. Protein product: CASRDSGLGNEQFF.